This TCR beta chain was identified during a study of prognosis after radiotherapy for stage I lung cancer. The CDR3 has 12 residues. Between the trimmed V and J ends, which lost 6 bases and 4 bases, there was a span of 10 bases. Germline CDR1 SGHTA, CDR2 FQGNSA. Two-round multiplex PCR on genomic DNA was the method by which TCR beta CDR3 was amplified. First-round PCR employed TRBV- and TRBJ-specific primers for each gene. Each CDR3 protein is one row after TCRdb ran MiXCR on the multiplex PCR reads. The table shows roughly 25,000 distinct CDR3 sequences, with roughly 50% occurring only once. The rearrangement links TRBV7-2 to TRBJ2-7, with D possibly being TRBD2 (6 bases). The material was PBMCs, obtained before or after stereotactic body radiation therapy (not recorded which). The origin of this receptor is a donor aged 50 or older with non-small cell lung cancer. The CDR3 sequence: CASSRTTYEQYF. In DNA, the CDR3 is TGTGCCAGCAGTCGGACTACTTACGAGCAGTACTTC. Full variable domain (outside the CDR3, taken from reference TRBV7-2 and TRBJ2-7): GAGVSQSPSNKVTEKGKDVELRCDPISGHTALYWYRQSLGQGLEFLIYFQGNSAPDKSGLPSDRFSAERTGGSVSTLTIQRTQQEDSAVYLCASSRTTYEQYFGPGTRLTVT.